Listed here are 18 T cell receptor beta chains from one sample, sequenced in a study of blood T cell repertoires in COVID-19. Data came from immunoSEQ multiplex PCR; TCRdb stores just in-frame clones and leaves some out. Of 100,000 to 150,000 clones listed, less than 90% are singletons. Sequencing input: peripheral blood. The receptors derive from a woman older than 75 with acute or convalescent COVID-19.

The DNA of the CDR3 is TGTGCCAGCAGGAGGATCGGGACAGGCGGGTACGAGCAGTACTTC. Translating it yields CASRRIGTGGYEQYF. The chain employs TRBV5-5 and TRBJ2-7; the match to TRBD1 covers 8 bases. The germline gives CDR1 SGHKS, CDR2 YYEKEE (reference sequence). CDR3 length: 15 residues. V was clipped by 5 bases and J by 4 bases; unmatched bases: 11.

This chain connects TRBV28 to TRBJ2-1; 8 nucleotides line up with TRBD1. The germline V gene has CDR1 MDHEN and CDR2 SYDVKM. Trimming took 2 bases from V and 9 from J; bases not matched to a gene: 6. The CDR3 has 14 residues. The CDR3 reads CASSLGGTGLEQFF. Here the CDR3 DNA reads TGTGCCAGCAGTTTAGGCGGGACAGGTCTTGAGCAGTTCTTC.

This chain uses TRBV5-6 with TRBJ2-1; 10 bases agree with TRBD2. V was pared by 5 bases and J by 9 bases, with 5 bases of the junction left unmatched. This CDR3 region has 13 residues. CDR1 and CDR2 (germline): SGHDT, YYEEEE. In DNA, the CDR3 is TGTGCCAGCAGTGCAGCGGGGGGGCTTGAGCAGTTCTTC. Its translation is CASSAAGGLEQFF.

The chain is built from TRBV13 and TRBJ1-3; 8 nucleotides match TRBD1. The V segment lost 5 bases and the J segment 6 bases; nucleotides outside the gene matches: 3. Germline V gene lookup returns CDR1 PRHDT and CDR2 FYEKMQ (reference sequence). The CDR3 length is 13 residues. CDR3 protein: CASSDRGLNTIYF. The CDR3 DNA follows: TGTGCCAGCAGCGACAGGGGTTTAAACACCATATATTTT. The entire variable domain, with the rest obtained from reference TRBV13 and TRBJ1-3, is as follows: AAGVIQSPRHLIKEKRETATLKCYPIPRHDTVYWYQQGPGQDPQFLISFYEKMQSDKGSIPDRFSAQQFSDYHSELNMSSLELGDSALYFCASSDRGLNTIYFGEGSWLTVV.

The chain combines TRBV19 with TRBJ1-1; no firm D call. Germline-derived CDR1 and CDR2 are LNHDA and SQIVND (reference sequence). The CDR3 runs to 15 residues. V was clipped by 1 base and J by 2 bases, with 11 bases between them. As DNA, the CDR3 is TGTGCCAGTAGTATAGGTAGGAGGTCAAACACTGAAGCTTTCTTT. Encoded protein: CASSIGRRSNTEAFF.

This clone was detected once. J is TRBJ2-3 and V is TRBV29-1, with 7 bases identical to TRBD2. V trimming: 2 bases; J trimming: 4 bases; junction bases outside the gene matches: 6. The CDR3 contains 14 residues. Germline CDR1 SQVTM, CDR2 ANQGSEA. CDR3 region: CSVEKRGASDTQYF. For the CDR3, the DNA is TGCAGCGTTGAAAAGCGGGGCGCGTCAGATACGCAGTATTTT.

This rearrangement joins TRBV5-1 to TRBJ2-2; D remains ambiguous. CDR1 and CDR2 (germline): SGHRS, YFSETQ. The CDR3 covers 16 residues. The V gene lost 4 bases and the J gene lost 1 base, with 14 bases spanning the gap. CDR3 protein: CASSPGLSGNTGELFF. DNA for the CDR3: TGCGCCAGCAGCCCGGGTCTGTCCGGGAACACCGGGGAGCTGTTTTTT.

The chain uses TRBV5-6 and TRBJ2-5; 9 bases are shared with TRBD2. The CDR3 totals 14 residues. Germline values: CDR1 SGHDT, CDR2 YYEEEE. Losses at the gene ends were 2 bases for V and 4 bases for J; bases not matched to a gene: 3. Here the CDR3 reads CASSLASGAETQYF. Written as DNA, the CDR3 is TGTGCCAGCAGCTTAGCTAGCGGGGCAGAGACCCAGTACTTC.

This clone occurred a few times. This rearrangement joins TRBV19 to TRBJ1-6; D remains ambiguous. CDR3 length equals 16 residues. The germline V gene has CDR1 LNHDA and CDR2 SQIVND (reference sequence). The ends were cut back, 6 bases at V and 0 bases at J, with 12 bases in the middle. This CDR3 is CASRPLLSSYNSPLHF. The CDR3 bases are TGTGCCAGTAGACCCCTATTGAGCTCCTATAATTCACCCCTCCACTTT.

V usage is TRBV5-1 and J usage is TRBJ1-1; D is unclear. There are 12 residues in the CDR3. Trimming cost V 1 base and J 8 bases, with 9 bases left between them. Germline values: CDR1 SGHRS, CDR2 YFSETQ. CDR3 residues: CASSLTEKEAFF. CDR3 nucleotide sequence: TGCGCCAGCAGCTTGACAGAGAAGGAAGCTTTCTTT.

CDR3 nucleotides: TGTGCCAGCAGTTCCCGACCTCAGGGGGGCCAAGAGACCCAGTACTTC. It encodes CASSSRPQGGQETQYF. This chain links TRBV6-5 with TRBJ2-5; D perhaps matches TRBD1 (7 bases). Germline CDR1 and CDR2: MNHEY and SVGAGI. V was pared by 4 bases and J by 1 base, with 16 bases between. This CDR3 region has 16 residues.

V and J are TRBV25-1 and TRBJ1-3; perhaps TRBD1 as D (6 bases). The CDR3 spans 16 residues. Germline CDR1 reads MGHDK; CDR2 reads SYGVNS. V was shortened by 1 base and J by 0 bases, with 10 bases between the two germline ends. The CDR3 spells CASSELRTDSGNTIYF. Written as DNA, the CDR3 is TGTGCCAGCAGTGAATTGCGGACAGACTCTGGAAACACCATATATTTT. Full variable domain (missing parts from reference TRBV25-1 and TRBJ1-3): EADIYQTPRYLVIGTGKKITLECSQTMGHDKMYWYQQDPGMELHLIHYSYGVNSTEKGDLSSESTVSRIRTEHFPLTLESARPSHTSQYLCASSELRTDSGNTIYFGEGSWLTVV.

V gene TRBV25-1 combines with J gene TRBJ1-4; 9 nucleotides line up with TRBD1. The V segment lost 2 bases and the J segment 6 bases; nucleotides outside the gene matches: 1. Germline CDR1 reads MGHDK; CDR2 reads SYGVNS. This CDR3 comprises 14 residues. CDR3 in DNA: TGTGCCAGCAGTGAAGGGACAGGGTATGAAAAACTGTTTTTT. Protein sequence: CASSEGTGYEKLFF.

This chain connects TRBV18 to TRBJ1-1; 8 bases line up with TRBD1. V shed 3 bases, J shed 4 bases, and the junction held 4 bases outside the gene matches. The length of the CDR3 is 14 residues. Germline CDR1 reads KGHSH; CDR2 reads LQKENI. CDR3: CASSPTGGSTEAFF. The CDR3 bases are TGTGCCAGCTCACCTACAGGGGGTAGCACTGAAGCTTTCTTT.

The rearrangement joins TRBV7-8 to TRBJ1-1; D remains ambiguous. CDR1 is SGHVS and CDR2 is FQNEAQ in the germline V gene. CDR3 length: 14 amino acids. Deletions cut 3 bases from V and 3 bases from J, with 11 bases between. CDR3 sequence reads: CASSFKKSDTEAFF. The CDR3 nucleotides read TGTGCCAGCAGCTTTAAAAAAAGCGACACTGAAGCTTTCTTT.

The chain has TRBV9 and TRBJ2-1; D may be TRBD1 (6 bases). In germline, CDR1 is SGDLS, CDR2 YYNGEE. The length of the CDR3 is 12 residues. V was cut by 4 bases and J by 9 bases, with 11 bases left in between. CDR3 in amino acids: CASSQGGREQFF. CDR3 in DNA: TGTGCCAGCAGCCAAGGGGGTCGTGAGCAGTTCTTC. Complete variable domain (other parts from reference TRBV9 and TRBJ2-1): DSGVTQTPKHLITATGQRVTLRCSPRSGDLSVYWYQQSLDQGLQFLIQYYNGEERAKGNILERFSAQQFPDLHSELNLSSLELGDSALYFCASSQGGREQFFGPGTRLTVL.

This chain joins TRBV11-3 and TRBJ2-3, with D possibly being TRBD2 (6 bases). This CDR3 comprises 15 residues. CDR1 is SGHNT and CDR2 is YENEEA in the germline V gene. V lost 1 base and J lost 6, with 14 bases in between. The CDR3 DNA follows: TGTGCCAGCAGCTTAGCGGGGTTGGGGAGGGATACGCAGTATTTT. It is translated as CASSLAGLGRDTQYF.

This chain connects TRBV25-1 to TRBJ1-2; TRBD1 might be the D (5 bases). With 4 bases removed from V and 3 bases from J, the gap between germline ends came to 18 bases. This CDR3 contains 16 residues. Germline V lookup: CDR1 MGHDK, CDR2 SYGVNS. CDR3 DNA: TGTGCCAGCAGTGGGGGGGGACTGAAAGAGTACTATGGCTACACCTTC. Protein: CASSGGGLKEYYGYTF.